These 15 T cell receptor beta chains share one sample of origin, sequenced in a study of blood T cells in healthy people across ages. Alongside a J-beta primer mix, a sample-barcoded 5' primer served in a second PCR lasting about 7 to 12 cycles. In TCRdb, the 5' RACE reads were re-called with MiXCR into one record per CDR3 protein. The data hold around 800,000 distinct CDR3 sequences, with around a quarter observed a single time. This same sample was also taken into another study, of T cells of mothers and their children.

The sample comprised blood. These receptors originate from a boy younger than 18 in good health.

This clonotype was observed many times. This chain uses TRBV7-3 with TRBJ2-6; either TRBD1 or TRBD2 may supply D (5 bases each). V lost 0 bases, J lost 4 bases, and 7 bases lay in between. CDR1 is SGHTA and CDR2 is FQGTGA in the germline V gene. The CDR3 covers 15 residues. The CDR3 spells CASSLTGDGANVLTF. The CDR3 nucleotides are TGTGCCAGCAGCTTAACAGGGGACGGGGCCAACGTCCTGACTTTC.

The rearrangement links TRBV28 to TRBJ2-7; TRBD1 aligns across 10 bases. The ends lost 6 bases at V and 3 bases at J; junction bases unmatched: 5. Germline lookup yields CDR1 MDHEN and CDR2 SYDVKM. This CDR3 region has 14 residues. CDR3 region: CASRRTGGNYEQYF. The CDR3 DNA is TGTGCCAGCAGAAGGACAGGGGGGAACTACGAGCAGTACTTC.

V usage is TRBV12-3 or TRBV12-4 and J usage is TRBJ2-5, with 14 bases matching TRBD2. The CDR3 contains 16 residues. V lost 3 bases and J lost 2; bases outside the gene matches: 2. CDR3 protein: CASSFRLAGGQETQYF. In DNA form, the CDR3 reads TGTGCCAGCAGTTTCCGACTAGCGGGGGGGCAAGAGACCCAGTACTTC.

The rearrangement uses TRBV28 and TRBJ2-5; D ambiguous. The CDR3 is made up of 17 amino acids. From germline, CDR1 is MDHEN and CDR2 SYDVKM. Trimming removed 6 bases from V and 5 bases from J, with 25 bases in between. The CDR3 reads CASRDNLGQNPKETQYF. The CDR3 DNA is TGTGCCAGCAGAGACAATCTCGGTCAGAACCCGAAGGAGACCCAGTACTTC.

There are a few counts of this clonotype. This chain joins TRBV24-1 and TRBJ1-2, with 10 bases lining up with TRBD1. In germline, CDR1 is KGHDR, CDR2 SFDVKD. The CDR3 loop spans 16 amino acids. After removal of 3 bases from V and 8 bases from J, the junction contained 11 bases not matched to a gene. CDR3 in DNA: TGTGCCACCAGTGATATGCCGGGACAGGGGACGCGGGGCTACACCTTC. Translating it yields CATSDMPGQGTRGYTF.

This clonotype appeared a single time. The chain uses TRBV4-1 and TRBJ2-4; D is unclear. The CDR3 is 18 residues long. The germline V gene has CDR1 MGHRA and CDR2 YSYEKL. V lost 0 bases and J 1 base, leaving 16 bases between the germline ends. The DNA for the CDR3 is TGCGCCAGCAGCCAAGATTTAAAGGGCACGGTGGCCAAAAACATTCAGTACTTC. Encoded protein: CASSQDLKGTVAKNIQYF.

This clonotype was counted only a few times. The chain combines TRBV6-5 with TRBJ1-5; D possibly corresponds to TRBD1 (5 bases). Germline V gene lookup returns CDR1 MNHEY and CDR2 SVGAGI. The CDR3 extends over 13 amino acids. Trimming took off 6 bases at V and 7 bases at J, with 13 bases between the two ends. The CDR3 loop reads CASSQGRLQPQHF. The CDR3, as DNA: TGTGCCAGCAGCCAGGGCAGATTACAGCCCCAGCATTTT.

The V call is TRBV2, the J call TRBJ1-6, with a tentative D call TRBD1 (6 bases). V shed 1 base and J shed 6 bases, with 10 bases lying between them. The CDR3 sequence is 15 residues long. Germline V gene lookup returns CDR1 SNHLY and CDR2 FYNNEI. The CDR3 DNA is TGTGCCAGCAGTGAAGAGGCAGGGGTTAATTCACCCCTCCACTTT. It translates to CASSEEAGVNSPLHF.

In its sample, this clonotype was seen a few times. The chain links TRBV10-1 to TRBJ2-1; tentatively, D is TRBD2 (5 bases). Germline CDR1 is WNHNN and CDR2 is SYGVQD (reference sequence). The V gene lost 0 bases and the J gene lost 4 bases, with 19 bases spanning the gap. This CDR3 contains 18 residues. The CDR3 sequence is CASSESLRDPANYNEQFF. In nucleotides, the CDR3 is TGCGCCAGCAGTGAGTCCTTGAGGGATCCCGCTAATTACAATGAGCAGTTCTTC.

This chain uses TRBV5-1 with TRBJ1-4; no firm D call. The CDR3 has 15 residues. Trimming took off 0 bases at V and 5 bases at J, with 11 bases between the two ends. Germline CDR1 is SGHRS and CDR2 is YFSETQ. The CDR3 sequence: CASSLELRKNEKLFF. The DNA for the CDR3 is TGCGCCAGCAGCTTGGAGCTCAGGAAGAATGAAAAACTGTTTTTT.

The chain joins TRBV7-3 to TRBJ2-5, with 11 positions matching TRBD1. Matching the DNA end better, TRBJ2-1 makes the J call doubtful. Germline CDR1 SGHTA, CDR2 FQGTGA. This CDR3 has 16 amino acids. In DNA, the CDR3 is TGTGCCAGCAGGCGGACAGGGGGCAGTGGGAGCAATGAGCAGTTCTTC. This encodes CASRRTGGSGSNEQFF.

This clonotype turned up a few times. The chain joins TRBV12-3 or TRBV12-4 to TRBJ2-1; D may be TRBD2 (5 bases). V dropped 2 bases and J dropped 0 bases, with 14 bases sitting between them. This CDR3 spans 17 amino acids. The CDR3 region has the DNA TGTGCCAGCAGTTTACGCGGCGGGCTAAGCTCCTACAATGAGCAGTTCTTC. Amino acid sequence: CASSLRGGLSSYNEQFF.

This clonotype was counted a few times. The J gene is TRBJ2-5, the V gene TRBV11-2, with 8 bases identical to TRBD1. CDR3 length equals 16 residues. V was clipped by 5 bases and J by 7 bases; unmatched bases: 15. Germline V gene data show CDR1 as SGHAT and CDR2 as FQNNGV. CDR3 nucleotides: TGTGCCAGCAGCACCCCTCAGGGGGCGGGTACGGGGACCCAGTACTTC. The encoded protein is CASSTPQGAGTGTQYF.

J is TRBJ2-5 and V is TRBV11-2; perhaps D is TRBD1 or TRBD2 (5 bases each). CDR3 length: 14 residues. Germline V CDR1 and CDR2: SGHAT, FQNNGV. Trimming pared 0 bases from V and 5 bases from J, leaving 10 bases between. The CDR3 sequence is CASSLDQGVETQYF. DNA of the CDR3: TGTGCCAGCAGCTTAGATCAGGGAGTGGAGACCCAGTACTTC.

CDR3 region: CASSVGTGHQPQHF. DNA for the CDR3: TGTGCCAGCAGCGTAGGGACAGGTCACCAGCCCCAGCATTTT. This chain joins TRBV9 and TRBJ1-5; TRBD1 matches at 7 bases. The CDR3 is made up of 14 amino acids. CDR1 and CDR2 (germline): SGDLS, YYNGEE. Unmatched junction bases numbered 4, after V lost 0 bases and J lost 7 bases.